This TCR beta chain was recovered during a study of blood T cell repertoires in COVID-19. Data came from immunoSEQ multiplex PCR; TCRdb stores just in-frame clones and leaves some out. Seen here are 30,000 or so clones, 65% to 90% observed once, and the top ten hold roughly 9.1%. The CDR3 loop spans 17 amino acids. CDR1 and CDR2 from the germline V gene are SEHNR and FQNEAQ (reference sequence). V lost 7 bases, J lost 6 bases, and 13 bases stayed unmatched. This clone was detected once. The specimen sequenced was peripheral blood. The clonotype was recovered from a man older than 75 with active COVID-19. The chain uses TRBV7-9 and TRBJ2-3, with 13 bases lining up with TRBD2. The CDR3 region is CASTSGTSGTGRDTQYF. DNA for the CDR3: TGTGCCAGCACCTCCGGGACTAGCGGGACCGGGCGGGATACGCAGTATTTT.